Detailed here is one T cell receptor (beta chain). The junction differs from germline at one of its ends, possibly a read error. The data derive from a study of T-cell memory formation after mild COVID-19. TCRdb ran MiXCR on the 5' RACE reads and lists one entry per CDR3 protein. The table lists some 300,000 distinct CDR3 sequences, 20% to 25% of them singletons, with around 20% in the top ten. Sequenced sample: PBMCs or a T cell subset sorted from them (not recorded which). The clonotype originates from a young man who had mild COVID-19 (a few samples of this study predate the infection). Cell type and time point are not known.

The CDR3 DNA reads TGTGCCATCTCACCATTGAGGGACCACGAGCAGTACTTC. Its translation is CAISPLRDHEQYF. The chain employs TRBV18 and TRBJ2-7; tentatively, D is TRBD1 or TRBD2 (5 bases each). The CDR3 has 13 amino acids. Germline CDR1 and CDR2: KGHSH and LQKENI.